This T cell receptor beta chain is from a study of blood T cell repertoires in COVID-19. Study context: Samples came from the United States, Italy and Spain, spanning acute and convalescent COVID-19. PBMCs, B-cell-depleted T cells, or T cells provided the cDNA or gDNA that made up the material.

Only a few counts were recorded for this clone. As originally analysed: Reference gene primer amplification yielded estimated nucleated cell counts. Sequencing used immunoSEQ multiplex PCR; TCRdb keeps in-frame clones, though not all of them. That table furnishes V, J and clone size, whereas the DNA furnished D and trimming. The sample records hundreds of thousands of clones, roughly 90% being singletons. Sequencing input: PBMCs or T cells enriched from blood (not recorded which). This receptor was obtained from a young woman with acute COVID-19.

In DNA, the CDR3 is TGTGCCAGCAGTTTTTTGATCGGACAGGGTGGGATCCGCGACGAGCAGTACTTC. Amino acid sequence: CASSFLIGQGGIRDEQYF. V gene TRBV28 combines with J gene TRBJ2-7, with 8 bases fitting TRBD1. The CDR3 totals 18 residues. V lost 3 bases, J lost 5 bases, and 18 bases stayed unmatched. The germline gives CDR1 MDHEN, CDR2 SYDVKM.